The following is a T cell receptor (beta chain) sequence with its context. TCRdb independently ran MiXCR on the 5' RACE reads; one entry per CDR3 protein. The data contain 120,000 or so distinct CDR3 sequences, roughly 15% of them singletons. Per germline, CDR1 KGHDR and CDR2 SFDVKD. Trimming took 7 bases from V and 3 from J, leaving 11 bases between them. The CDR3 extends over 14 amino acids. The data stem from a study of T cells after yellow fever vaccination. The sequencing used CD8+ T cells sorted from PBMCs, collected 5 days after the yellow fever booster vaccination. The TCR sequence derives from a man younger than 30 who received the YFV17D yellow fever vaccine. This chain uses TRBV24-1 with TRBJ1-4; D gene uncertain. The CDR3 region is CATSGPGPNEKLFF. The CDR3 nucleotides are TGTGCCACCAGCGGGCCAGGCCCTAATGAAAAACTGTTTTTT.